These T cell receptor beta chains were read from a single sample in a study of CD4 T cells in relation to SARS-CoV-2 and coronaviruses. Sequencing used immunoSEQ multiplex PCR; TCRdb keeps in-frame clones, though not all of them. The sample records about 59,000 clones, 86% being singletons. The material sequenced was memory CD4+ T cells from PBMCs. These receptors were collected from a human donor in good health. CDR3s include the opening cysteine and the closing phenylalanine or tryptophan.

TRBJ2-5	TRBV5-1	CASSQGWAGTRETQYF
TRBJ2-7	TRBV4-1	CASSQHRAGKPPYEQYF
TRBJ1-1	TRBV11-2	CASTPGRGTEAFF
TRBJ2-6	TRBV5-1	CASSSGPSSGANVLTF
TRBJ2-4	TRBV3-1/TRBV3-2	CASSPPGAVLAKNIQYF
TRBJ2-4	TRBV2	CASSVARLGRQYF
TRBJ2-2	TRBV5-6	CASSHTGGSGTGELFF
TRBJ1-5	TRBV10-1	CASSAGNQPQHF
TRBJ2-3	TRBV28	CASSLSRLEGTGGGDTQYF
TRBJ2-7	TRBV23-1	CAGGGYEQYF
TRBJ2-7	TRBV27	CASSLQSSYEQYF
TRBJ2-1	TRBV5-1	CASSLGTSSYNEQFF
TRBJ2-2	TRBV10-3	CAISGTGDTGELFF
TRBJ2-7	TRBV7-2	CASSPGGGLGNYEQYF
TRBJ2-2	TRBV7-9	CASSLGIGELFF
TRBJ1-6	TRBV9	CASSLTGGDSPLHF
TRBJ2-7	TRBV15	CATSTASSYEQYF
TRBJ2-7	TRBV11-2	CASSLSRAQVGF
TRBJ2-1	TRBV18	CASSPKTSGRGWSYNEQFF
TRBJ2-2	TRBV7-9	CASSPTSGRLPGELFF
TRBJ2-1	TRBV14	CASKGGAEQFF
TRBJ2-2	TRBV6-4	CASSGQANTGELFF
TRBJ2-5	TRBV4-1	CASSRSGLAGDSETQYF
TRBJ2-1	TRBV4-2	CASSQTTGGGFYNEQFF
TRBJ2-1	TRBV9	CASSLLPGTAVVNEQFF
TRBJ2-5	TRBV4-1	CASSQVGVSAGGLETQYF
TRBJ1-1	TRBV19	CASSKRQGDTEAFF
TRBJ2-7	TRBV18	CASSRGMGVPLSSYEQYF
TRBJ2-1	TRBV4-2	CASSQAGGGPVESEQFF
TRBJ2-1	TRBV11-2	CASSLGTGEQFF